This is a list of T cell receptor beta chains from one sample in a study of technical replicates of blood from a handful of donors. The repertoire was sequenced with immunoSEQ multiplex PCR; TCRdb's copy has only in-frame clones and lacks some. The sample yields some 82,000 clones, 95% to 98% seen once. Sequencing was performed on T cells isolated from PBMCs. Every receptor here comes from a human donor in good health. The CDR3 runs from the conserved cysteine through the conserved F or W. A D gene is named only where the DNA matches it firmly. Where a row states a size, it is once, few, many or the class of an expanded clone; other rows omit it.

-,-,TRBV19,TRBJ2-1,TGTGCCAGTAACCAGCGGTCCTCCTACAATGAGCAGTTCTTC,CASNQRSSYNEQFF
-,-,TRBV6-5,TRBJ1-1,TGTGCCAGCACACGAGGCCTCCCGGCCGCTGAAGCTTTCTTT,CASTRGLPAAEAFF
TRBD2,-,TRBV4-1,TRBJ2-7,TGCGCCAGCAGCCAAGATCCGGGAGGGACTAGCGTAAATGACGAGCAGTACTTC,CASSQDPGGTSVNDEQYF
TRBD1,-,TRBV6-6,TRBJ1-1,TGTGCCAGCAGTTACTTAGCAGGGGGCCTGGACACTGAAGCTTTCTTT,CASSYLAGGLDTEAFF
TRBD2,-,TRBV7-9,TRBJ2-7,TGTGCCAGCAGCTCCATGGGACTAGGGAACGAGCAGTACTTC,CASSSMGLGNEQYF
-,once,TRBV5-1,TRBJ2-5,TGCGCCAGCAGCTTGGTGTCTGGGCTTGGAGGGGAGACCCAGTACTTC,CASSLVSGLGGETQYF
TRBD1,-,TRBV6-5,TRBJ1-4,TGTGCCAGCAGTAGGACAGGGCACGAAAAACTGTTTTTT,CASSRTGHEKLFF
-,-,TRBV29-1,TRBJ1-2,TGCAGCGGGACAGATAACTATGGCTACACCTTC,CSGTDNYGYTF
-,-,TRBV19,TRBJ1-5,TGTGCCAGTAGTATAATAGACAGGCGCAGGTTGATCAACAATCAGCCCCAGCATTTT,CASSIIDRRRLINNQPQHF
TRBD2,-,TRBV11-3,TRBJ2-7,TGTGCCAGCTCTGCGGGGGTAGGCCCCCTCTCCTACGAGCAGTACTTC,CASSAGVGPLSYEQYF
-,-,TRBV14,TRBJ1-1,TGTGCCAGCAGCCCACGGACGCACCTCGGGGGAAACACTGAAGCTTTCTTT,CASSPRTHLGGNTEAFF
-,-,TRBV4-2,TRBJ2-5,TGTGCCAGCAGATCAGACCCACTAGCATCCGGGGAGACCCAGTACTTC,CASRSDPLASGETQYF
-,-,TRBV11-3,TRBJ1-1,TGTGCCAGCAGCTTGACAGAGAACACTGAAGCTTTCTTT,CASSLTENTEAFF
TRBD2,-,TRBV4-1,TRBJ2-7,TGCGCCAGCAGCCAACCCGCTAGCGGGGAGAGCTCCTACGAGCAGTACTTC,CASSQPASGESSYEQYF
-,-,TRBV7-8,TRBJ2-7,TGTGCCAGCAGCTTACGTGGGGCCCTATCCTACGAGCAGTACTTC,CASSLRGALSYEQYF
TRBD2,-,TRBV6-4,TRBJ2-5,TGTGCCAGCAGTGACTCAGCGGGAGGGGGAGAGACCCAGTACTTC,CASSDSAGGGETQYF
TRBD1,-,TRBV7-9,TRBJ1-1,TGTGCCAGCAGCTCCACAGGGGGGAACACTGAAGCTTTCTTT,CASSSTGGNTEAFF
-,-,TRBV6-5,TRBJ2-5,TGTGCCAGCAGCGAGCCCCTCAGGGGAGAGACCCAGTACTTC,CASSEPLRGETQYF